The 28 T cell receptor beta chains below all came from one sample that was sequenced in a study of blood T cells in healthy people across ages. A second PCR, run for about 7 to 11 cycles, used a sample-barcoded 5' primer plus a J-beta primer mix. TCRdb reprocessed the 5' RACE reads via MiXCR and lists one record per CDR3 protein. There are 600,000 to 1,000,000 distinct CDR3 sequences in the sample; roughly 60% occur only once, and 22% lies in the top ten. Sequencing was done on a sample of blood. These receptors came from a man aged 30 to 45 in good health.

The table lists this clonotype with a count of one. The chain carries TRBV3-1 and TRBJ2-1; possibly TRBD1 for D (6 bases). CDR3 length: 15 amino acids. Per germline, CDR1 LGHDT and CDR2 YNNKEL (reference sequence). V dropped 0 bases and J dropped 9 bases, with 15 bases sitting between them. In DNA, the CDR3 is TGTGCCAGCAGCCAAGATAATCATGGGGGCGGTGAGCAGTTCTTC. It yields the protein CASSQDNHGGGEQFF.

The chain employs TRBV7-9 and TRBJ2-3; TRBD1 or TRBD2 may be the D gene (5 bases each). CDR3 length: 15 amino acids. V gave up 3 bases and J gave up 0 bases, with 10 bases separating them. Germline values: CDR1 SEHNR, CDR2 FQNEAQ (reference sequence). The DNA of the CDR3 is TGTGCCAGCAGCTTTAGGGGACGGAGCACAGATACGCAGTATTTT. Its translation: CASSFRGRSTDTQYF.

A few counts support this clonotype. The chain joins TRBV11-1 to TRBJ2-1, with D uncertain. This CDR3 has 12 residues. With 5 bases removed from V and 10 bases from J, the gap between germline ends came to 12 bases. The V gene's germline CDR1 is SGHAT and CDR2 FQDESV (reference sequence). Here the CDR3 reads CASSPTRREQFF. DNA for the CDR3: TGTGCCAGCAGCCCAACCAGACGAGAGCAGTTCTTC.

The CDR3 region is CASSLGMGPWTSLAPSYNEQFF. The CDR3 DNA follows: TGTGCCAGCAGCTTAGGGATGGGGCCGTGGACTAGTCTGGCTCCGAGCTACAATGAGCAGTTCTTC. The rearrangement uses TRBV7-8 and TRBJ2-1, with 7 bases that match TRBD2. The trim removed 1 base at V and 3 bases at J, leaving 24 bases unmatched. This CDR3 spans 22 amino acids. CDR1 and CDR2 from the germline V gene are SGHVS and FQNEAQ.

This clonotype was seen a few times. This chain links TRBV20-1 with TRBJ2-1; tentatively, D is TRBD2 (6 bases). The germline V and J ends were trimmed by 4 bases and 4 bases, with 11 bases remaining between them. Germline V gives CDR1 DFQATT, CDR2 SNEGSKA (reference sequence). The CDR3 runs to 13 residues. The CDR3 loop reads CSATGGVYNEQFF. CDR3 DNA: TGCAGTGCTACTGGCGGGGTTTACAATGAGCAGTTCTTC.

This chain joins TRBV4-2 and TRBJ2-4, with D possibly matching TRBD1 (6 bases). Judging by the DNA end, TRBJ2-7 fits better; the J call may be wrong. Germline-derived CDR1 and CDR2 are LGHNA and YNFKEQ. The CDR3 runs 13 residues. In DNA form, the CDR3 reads TGTGCCAGCAGCCGTTACCAAGGGGGCGAGCAGTACTTC. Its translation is CASSRYQGGEQYF.

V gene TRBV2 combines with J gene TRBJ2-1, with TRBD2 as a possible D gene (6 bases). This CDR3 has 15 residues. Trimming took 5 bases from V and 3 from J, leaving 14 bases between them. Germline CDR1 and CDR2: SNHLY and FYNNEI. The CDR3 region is CASSFDSGNYNEQFF. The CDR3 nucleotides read TGTGCCAGCAGTTTTGATAGCGGCAACTACAATGAGCAGTTCTTC.

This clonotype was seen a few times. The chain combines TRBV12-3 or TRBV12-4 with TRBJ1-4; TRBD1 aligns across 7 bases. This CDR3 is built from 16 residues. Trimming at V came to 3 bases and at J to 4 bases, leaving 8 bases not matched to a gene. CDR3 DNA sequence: TGTGCCAGCAGTTTCTCCTCGACAGGGAATAATGAAAAACTGTTTTTT. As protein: CASSFSSTGNNEKLFF.

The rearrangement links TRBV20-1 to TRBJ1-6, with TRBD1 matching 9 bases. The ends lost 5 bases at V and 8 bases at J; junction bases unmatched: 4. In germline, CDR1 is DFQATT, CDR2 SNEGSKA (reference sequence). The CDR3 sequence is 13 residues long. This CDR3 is CSAGRDRDSPLHF. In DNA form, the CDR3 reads TGCAGTGCTGGCCGGGACAGGGATTCACCCCTCCACTTT.

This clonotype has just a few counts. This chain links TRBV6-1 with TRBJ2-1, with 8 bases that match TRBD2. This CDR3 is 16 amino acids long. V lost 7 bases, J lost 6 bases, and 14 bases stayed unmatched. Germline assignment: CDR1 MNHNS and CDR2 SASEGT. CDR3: CASKIRGGQDRNEQFF. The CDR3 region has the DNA TGTGCCAGCAAAATCCGGGGGGGCCAGGACCGCAATGAGCAGTTCTTC.

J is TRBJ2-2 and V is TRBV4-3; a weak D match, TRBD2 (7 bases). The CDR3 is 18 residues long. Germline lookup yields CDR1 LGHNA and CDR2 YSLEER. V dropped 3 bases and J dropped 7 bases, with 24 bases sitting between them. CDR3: CASSQDAGGGGPIGELFF. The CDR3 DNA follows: TGCGCCAGCAGCCAGGATGCCGGGGGAGGGGGGCCGATCGGGGAGCTGTTTTTT.

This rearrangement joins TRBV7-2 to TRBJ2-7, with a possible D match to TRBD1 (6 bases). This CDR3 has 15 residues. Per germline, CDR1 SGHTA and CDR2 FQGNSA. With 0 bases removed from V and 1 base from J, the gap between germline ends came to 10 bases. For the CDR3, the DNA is TGTGCCAGCAGCTTAGCCCCAGGGGAATCCTACGAGCAGTACTTC. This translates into CASSLAPGESYEQYF.

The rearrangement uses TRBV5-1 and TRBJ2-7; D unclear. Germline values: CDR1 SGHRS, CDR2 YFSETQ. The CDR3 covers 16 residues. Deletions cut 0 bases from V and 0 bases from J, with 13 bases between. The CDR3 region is CASSLDDTVSSYEQYF. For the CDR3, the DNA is TGCGCCAGCAGCTTGGATGACACCGTTAGCTCCTACGAGCAGTACTTC.

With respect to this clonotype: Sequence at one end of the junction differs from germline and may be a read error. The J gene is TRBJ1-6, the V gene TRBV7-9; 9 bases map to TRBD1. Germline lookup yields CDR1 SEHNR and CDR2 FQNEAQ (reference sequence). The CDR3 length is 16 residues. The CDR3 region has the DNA TGTACCAGCAGCCCTTTGGGACAGGGAACAAATTCACCCCTCCACTTT. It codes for CTSSPLGQGTNSPLHF.

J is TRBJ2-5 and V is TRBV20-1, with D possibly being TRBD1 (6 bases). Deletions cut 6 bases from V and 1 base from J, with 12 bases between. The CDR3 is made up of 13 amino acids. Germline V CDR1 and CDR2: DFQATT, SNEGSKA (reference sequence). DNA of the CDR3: TGCAGTGCCCCCGGACAGACCCAAGAGACCCAGTACTTC. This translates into CSAPGQTQETQYF.

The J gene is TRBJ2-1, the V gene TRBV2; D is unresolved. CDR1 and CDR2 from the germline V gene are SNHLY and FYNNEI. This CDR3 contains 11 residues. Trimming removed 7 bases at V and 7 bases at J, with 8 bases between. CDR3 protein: CASTEINEQFF. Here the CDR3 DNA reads TGTGCCAGCACGGAAATTAATGAGCAGTTCTTC.

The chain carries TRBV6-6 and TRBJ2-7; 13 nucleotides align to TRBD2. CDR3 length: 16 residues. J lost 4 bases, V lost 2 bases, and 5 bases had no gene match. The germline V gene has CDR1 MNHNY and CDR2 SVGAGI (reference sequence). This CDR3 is CASSYPRTSGSYEQYF. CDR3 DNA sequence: TGTGCCAGCAGTTACCCCAGGACTAGCGGGAGTTACGAGCAGTACTTC.

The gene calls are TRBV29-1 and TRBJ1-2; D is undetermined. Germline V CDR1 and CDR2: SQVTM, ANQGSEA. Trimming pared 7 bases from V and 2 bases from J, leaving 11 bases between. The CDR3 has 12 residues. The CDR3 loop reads CSAHSRNYGYTF. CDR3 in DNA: TGCAGCGCCCACAGTAGAAACTATGGCTACACCTTC.

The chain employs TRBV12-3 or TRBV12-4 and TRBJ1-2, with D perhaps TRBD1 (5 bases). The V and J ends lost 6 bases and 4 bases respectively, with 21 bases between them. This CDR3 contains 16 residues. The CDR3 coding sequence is TGTGCCAGCAGCCCCGCCGAGAGGTCCAGGGCCTATGGCTACACCTTC. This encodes CASSPAERSRAYGYTF.

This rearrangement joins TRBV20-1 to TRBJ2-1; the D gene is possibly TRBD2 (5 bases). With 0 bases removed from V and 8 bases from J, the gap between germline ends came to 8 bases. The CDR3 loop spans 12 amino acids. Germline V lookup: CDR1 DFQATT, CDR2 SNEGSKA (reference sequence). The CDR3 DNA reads TGCAGTGCTAGAGATAAGAGGGATGAGCAGTTCTTC. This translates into CSARDKRDEQFF.

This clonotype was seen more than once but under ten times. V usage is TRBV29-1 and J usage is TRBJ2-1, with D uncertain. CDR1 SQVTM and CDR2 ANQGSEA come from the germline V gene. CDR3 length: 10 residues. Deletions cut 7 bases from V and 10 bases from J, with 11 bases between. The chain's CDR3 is CSAALDEQFF. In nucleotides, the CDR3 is TGCAGCGCAGCGCTGGACGAGCAGTTCTTC.

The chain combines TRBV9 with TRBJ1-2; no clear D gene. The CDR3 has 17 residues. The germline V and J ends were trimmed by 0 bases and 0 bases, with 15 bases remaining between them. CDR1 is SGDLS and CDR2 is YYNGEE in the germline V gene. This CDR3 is CASSVGADYESNYGYTF. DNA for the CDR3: TGTGCCAGCAGCGTAGGGGCCGACTACGAGTCTAACTATGGCTACACCTTC.

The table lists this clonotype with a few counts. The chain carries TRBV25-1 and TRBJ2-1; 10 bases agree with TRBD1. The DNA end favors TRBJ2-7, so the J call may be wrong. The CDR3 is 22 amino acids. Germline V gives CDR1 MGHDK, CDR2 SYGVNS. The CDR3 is CASSDRPGGQGFVGGSYNEQYF. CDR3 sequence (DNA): TGTGCCAGCAGTGATCGCCCGGGGGGACAGGGGTTCGTGGGAGGGTCCTACAATGAGCAGTACTTC.

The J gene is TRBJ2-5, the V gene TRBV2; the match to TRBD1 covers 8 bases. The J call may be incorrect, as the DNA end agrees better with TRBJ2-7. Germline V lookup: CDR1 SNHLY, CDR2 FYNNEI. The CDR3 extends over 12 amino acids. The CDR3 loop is CASGTGPYEQYF. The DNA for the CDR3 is TGTGCCAGCGGGACAGGCCCTTACGAGCAGTACTTC.

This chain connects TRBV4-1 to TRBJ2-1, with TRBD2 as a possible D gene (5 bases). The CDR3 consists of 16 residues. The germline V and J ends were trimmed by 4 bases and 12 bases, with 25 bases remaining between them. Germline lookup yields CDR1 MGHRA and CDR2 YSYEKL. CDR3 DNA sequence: TGCGCCAGCAGCCGCGACAAGATCCCTAGCCCGACGGGGCAGTTCTTC. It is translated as CASSRDKIPSPTGQFF.

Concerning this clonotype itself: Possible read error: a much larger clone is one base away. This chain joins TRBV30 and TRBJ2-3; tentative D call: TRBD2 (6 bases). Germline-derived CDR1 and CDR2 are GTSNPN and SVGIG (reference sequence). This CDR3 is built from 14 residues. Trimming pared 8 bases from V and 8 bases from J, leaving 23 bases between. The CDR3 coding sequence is TGTGCCCGGAATCGGGAGACGACGACCGGTACGCAGTATTTT. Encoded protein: CARNRETTTGTQYF.

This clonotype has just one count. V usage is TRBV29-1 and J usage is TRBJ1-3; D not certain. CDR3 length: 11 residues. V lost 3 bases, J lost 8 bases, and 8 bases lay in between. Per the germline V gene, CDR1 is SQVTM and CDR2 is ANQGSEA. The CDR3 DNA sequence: TGCAGCGTTGAGAAGGGATACACCATATATTTT. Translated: CSVEKGYTIYF.

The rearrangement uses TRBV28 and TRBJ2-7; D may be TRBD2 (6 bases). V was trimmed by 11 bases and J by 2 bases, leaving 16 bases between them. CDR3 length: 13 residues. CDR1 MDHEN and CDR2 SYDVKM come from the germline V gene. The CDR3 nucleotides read TGTGCCGCACGGGACTCCCGGACCTACGAGCAGTACTTC. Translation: CAARDSRTYEQYF.